Listed here are 23 T cell receptor beta chains from one sample, sequenced in a study of blood T cells in healthy people across ages. A second PCR, run for roughly 7 to 12 cycles, used a sample-barcoded 5' primer plus a J-beta primer mix. TCRdb used MiXCR to reprocess the 5' RACE reads, holding one entry per CDR3 protein. The data show over a million distinct CDR3 sequences, about 45% seen once. Input material: blood. The source is a woman aged 18-30 years in good health.

This rearrangement joins TRBV29-1 to TRBJ2-1, with D possibly TRBD1 on 5 matching bases. The V and J ends lost 4 bases and 5 bases respectively, with 15 bases between them. Germline V gives CDR1 SQVTM, CDR2 ANQGSEA. There are 14 residues in the CDR3. The CDR3 region is CSVVGWQGDNEQFF. CDR3 coding DNA: TGCAGCGTTGTCGGTTGGCAGGGTGACAATGAGCAGTTCTTC.

This chain links TRBV4-3 with TRBJ2-3; possibly TRBD2 for D (6 bases). CDR1 LGHNA and CDR2 YSLEER come from the germline V gene. The V end was cut by 0 bases, the J end by 0 bases, with 13 bases between. The CDR3 loop spans 17 amino acids. The CDR3 is CASSQDLGGASTDTQYF. The CDR3 DNA follows: TGCGCCAGCAGCCAAGATCTGGGGGGAGCTAGCACAGATACGCAGTATTTT.

Ten or more counts support this clonotype. This chain uses TRBV6-4 with TRBJ2-1, with TRBD2 matching over 8 bases. The germline V gene encodes CDR1 MRHNA and CDR2 SNTAGT. V trimming: 0 bases; J trimming: 3 bases; junction bases outside the gene matches: 1. The CDR3 sequence is 15 residues long. CDR3 sequence (DNA): TGTGCCAGCAGTGACTCAGCGGGAGACTACAATGAGCAGTTCTTC. This codes for CASSDSAGDYNEQFF.

The table lists this clonotype with a count of one. DNA for the CDR3: TGTGCCACCCCCGTGAATACTCCGGGTGAAGCTTTCTTT. It translates to CATPVNTPGEAFF. The chain uses TRBV7-9 and TRBJ1-1; no clear D. The CDR3 sequence is 13 residues long. The V end lost 10 bases, the J end lost 7 bases, and 19 bases lay between the germline ends. Germline V gives CDR1 SEHNR, CDR2 FQNEAQ (reference sequence).

Only one count was recorded for this clonotype. The V call is TRBV7-2, the J call TRBJ2-3; 13 bases align to TRBD2. With 5 bases clipped from V and 2 bases from J, the junction kept 4 bases outside the gene matches. This CDR3 is 16 amino acids long. CDR1 and CDR2 from the germline V gene are SGHTA and FQGNSA. As DNA, the CDR3 is TGTGCCAGCAGCAGGGGGACTAGCGGGGTCACAGATACGCAGTATTTT. Amino acid sequence: CASSRGTSGVTDTQYF.

The chain joins TRBV6-2 or TRBV6-3 to TRBJ2-5; a possible D gene is TRBD1 (5 bases). The CDR3 is 18 residues long. The germline V and J ends were trimmed by 5 bases and 11 bases, with 33 bases remaining between them. Germline CDR1 and CDR2: MNHEY and SVGEGT. The CDR3 here is CASSTNPDRPMEYNEQYF. CDR3 nucleotides: TGTGCCAGCAGTACCAACCCCGACAGACCGATGGAATACAATGAGCAGTACTTC.

This clonotype was observed a handful of times. The gene calls are TRBV18 and TRBJ2-1; TRBD2 agrees at 7 bases. Unmatched junction bases numbered 10, after V lost 4 bases and J lost 4 bases. Germline V gives CDR1 KGHSH, CDR2 LQKENI. The CDR3 spans 16 residues. The CDR3 is CASSRGLDAKYNEQFF. In nucleotides, the CDR3 is TGTGCCAGCTCACGTGGACTAGATGCCAAATACAATGAGCAGTTCTTC.

V usage is TRBV29-1 and J usage is TRBJ1-1; 11 bases align to TRBD1. The V gene's germline CDR1 is SQVTM and CDR2 ANQGSEA. Losses at the gene ends were 1 base for V and 4 bases for J; bases not matched to a gene: 8. The CDR3 runs to 16 residues. The CDR3 nucleotides are TGCAGCGTTGAAGGGGTTATGGGACAGGGGGGCACTGAAGCTTTCTTT. This translates into CSVEGVMGQGGTEAFF.

The table lists this clonotype with a few counts. The rearrangement links TRBV9 to TRBJ2-1; D is tentatively TRBD1 or TRBD2 (5 bases each). Trimming took 1 base from V and 9 from J, leaving 11 bases between them. From germline, CDR1 is SGDLS and CDR2 YYNGEE. This CDR3 comprises 13 residues. The CDR3 here is CASSVIEGREQFF. The DNA for the CDR3 is TGTGCCAGCAGCGTAATTGAGGGACGTGAGCAGTTCTTC.

The chain combines TRBV24-1 with TRBJ2-1; D gene uncertain. The DNA end is a closer match to TRBJ2-7, so the J assignment may be wrong. Germline CDR1 and CDR2: KGHDR and SFDVKD. The CDR3 is 14 amino acids. The DNA for the CDR3 is TGTGCCACCAGTGATTTGCAAGGAGTTAATGAGCAGTACTTC. Its translation is CATSDLQGVNEQYF.

This sequence joins TRBV7-2 and TRBJ2-3; 13 bases line up with TRBD2. Losses at the gene ends were 5 bases for V and 6 bases for J; bases not matched to a gene: 11. This CDR3 contains 17 residues. The V gene's germline CDR1 is SGHTA and CDR2 FQGNSA. In nucleotides, the CDR3 is TGTGCCAGCAGCCAATACGGACTAGCGGGAGTTGGCGATACGCAGTATTTT. It yields the protein CASSQYGLAGVGDTQYF.

This chain links TRBV7-2 with TRBJ2-1; D is unresolved. The CDR3 has 16 amino acids. V was pared by 1 base and J by 0 bases, with 10 bases between. In germline, CDR1 is SGHTA, CDR2 FQGNSA. The CDR3 loop is CASSLVGGVSYNEQFF. The CDR3 DNA is TGTGCCAGCAGCTTAGTAGGTGGGGTCTCCTACAATGAGCAGTTCTTC.

The chain links TRBV12-3 or TRBV12-4 to TRBJ2-1; D could derive from TRBD1 or TRBD2 (5 bases each). V lost 8 bases to trimming and J lost 6 bases, with 8 bases between them. This CDR3 comprises 11 residues. CDR3 residues: CASGTPNEQFF. The CDR3 nucleotides read TGTGCCAGCGGGACCCCCAATGAGCAGTTCTTC.

The V and J genes are TRBV29-1 and TRBJ1-1; possible D gene TRBD1, 6 bases. CDR1 is SQVTM and CDR2 is ANQGSEA in the germline V gene. The V end lost 7 bases, the J end lost 10 bases, and 19 bases lay between the germline ends. The CDR3 is made up of 12 amino acids. As DNA, the CDR3 is TGCAGCGGCAAACAGGGAGGAGATGGAGCTTTCTTT. Translated: CSGKQGGDGAFF.

CDR3 protein: CASSYRQGNNSPLHF. In DNA form, the CDR3 reads TGTGCCAGCAGTTACCGACAGGGTAACAATTCACCCCTCCACTTT. This chain joins TRBV27 and TRBJ1-6; 7 bases map to TRBD1. With V trimmed by 4 bases and J by 7 bases, 7 bases remained unmatched. Germline V gives CDR1 MNHEY, CDR2 SMNVEV (reference sequence). The length of the CDR3 is 15 residues.

This clonotype was seen more than once but under ten times. V is TRBV20-1 and J is TRBJ2-3, with D maybe TRBD2 (6 bases). The CDR3 sequence is 15 residues long. The germline V gene has CDR1 DFQATT and CDR2 SNEGSKA (reference sequence). V lost 8 bases and J lost 0, with 18 bases in between. The CDR3 DNA is TGCAGTTCCCCACTTGGAGGGGTGAGCACAGATACGCAGTATTTT. It translates to CSSPLGGVSTDTQYF.

As for this clonotype: Here the CDR3 omits its conserved ending phenylalanine or tryptophan, so a read error is the likely source. The chain links TRBV6-5 to TRBJ2-7, with 12 bases identical to TRBD1. V trimming: 2 bases; J trimming: 5 bases; junction bases outside the gene matches: 1. Looked up from germline, CDR1 is MNHEY and CDR2 is SVGAGI. The CDR3 has 14 amino acids. CDR3 sequence: CASSYGTGGHEQYL. The DNA of the CDR3 is TGTGCCAGCAGTTACGGGACAGGGGGCCACGAGCAGTACTTA.

Many counts were recorded for this clonotype. The V and J genes are TRBV29-1 and TRBJ2-1; the D is unclear. Trimming stripped 3 bases from V and 4 bases from J, with 13 bases between. Germline V lookup: CDR1 SQVTM, CDR2 ANQGSEA. The CDR3 runs to 14 residues. CDR3: CSVDGVGVYNEQFF. The CDR3 bases are TGCAGCGTTGATGGGGTTGGGGTTTACAATGAGCAGTTCTTC.

About this clonotype: A read error may be the cause here, since a much bigger clone is one base away. This chain joins TRBV3-1 and TRBJ2-7; a possible D gene is TRBD2 (8 bases). Germline V gene data show CDR1 as LGHDT and CDR2 as YNNKEL (reference sequence). V lost 2 bases to trimming and J lost 7 bases, with 24 bases between them. The CDR3 has 17 residues. The CDR3 bases are TGTGCCAGCAGCCAATGGCAGGGGGGACTAGATACCGATGAGCAGTACTTC. Its translation is CASSQWQGGLDTDEQYF.

This clonotype has only a few counts. V gene TRBV7-9 combines with J gene TRBJ1-2; D is uncertain. Germline CDR1 and CDR2: SEHNR and FQNEAQ (reference sequence). V lost 5 bases and J 4 bases, leaving 11 bases between the germline ends. CDR3 length: 13 residues. The DNA of the CDR3 is TGTGCCAGCAGCCCGGACCACGGCTATGGCTACACCTTC. Amino acids: CASSPDHGYGYTF.

The rearrangement links TRBV5-1 to TRBJ2-7, with D possibly TRBD2 on 6 matching bases. V shed 4 bases and J shed 2 bases, with 13 bases lying between them. Per germline, CDR1 SGHRS and CDR2 YFSETQ. The CDR3 contains 14 residues. The CDR3 sequence is CASSGSSGAYEQYF. CDR3 nucleotides: TGCGCCAGCAGCGGGAGTAGCGGCGCCTACGAGCAGTACTTC.

The V and J genes are TRBV27 and TRBJ2-4; D is perhaps TRBD2 (5 bases). Trimming took off 3 bases at V and 13 bases at J, with 22 bases between the two ends. CDR3 size: 15 residues. CDR1 is MNHEY and CDR2 is SMNVEV in the germline V gene (reference sequence). DNA of the CDR3: TGTGCCAGCAGTTTGGCTGGAGGCTCCCCCCTCGGGCAGTACTTC. Translated, it gives CASSLAGGSPLGQYF.

The J gene is TRBJ2-1, the V gene TRBV4-3; D gene unclear. The germline V and J ends were trimmed by 1 base and 7 bases, with 20 bases remaining between them. Germline V CDR1 and CDR2: LGHNA, YSLEER. The CDR3 loop spans 17 amino acids. The CDR3 sequence is CASSQVFSERVRNEQFF. CDR3 DNA sequence: TGCGCCAGCAGCCAAGTGTTCAGCGAGAGAGTGAGGAATGAGCAGTTCTTC.